A single sample is the source of the 19 T cell receptor beta chains below, sequenced in a study of blood T cell repertoires in COVID-19. TCRdb's copy holds only in-frame clones and misses some; the assay was immunoSEQ multiplex PCR. The sample includes a few hundred thousand clones, approximately 88% of them seen just once. The sample was peripheral blood. The receptors come from a woman in her 30s with COVID-19, enrolled during active disease.

The chain couples TRBV7-9 to TRBJ1-6; 7 bases match TRBD1. Trimming removed 5 bases from V and 8 bases from J; junction bases left unmatched: 9. This CDR3 spans 15 amino acids. CDR1 and CDR2 (germline): SEHNR, FQNEAQ (reference sequence). CDR3 sequence reads: CASSATGSSDSPLHF. In DNA form, the CDR3 reads TGTGCCAGCAGCGCGACAGGGAGCTCTGATTCACCCCTCCACTTT. Full variable domain (rest looked up from reference TRBV7-9 and TRBJ1-6): DTGVSQNPRHKITKRGQNVTFRCDPISEHNRLYWYRQTLGQGPEFLTYFQNEAQLEKSRLLSDRFSAERPKGSFSTLEIQRTEQGDSAMYLCASSATGSSDSPLHFGNGTRLTVT.

This chain joins TRBV19 and TRBJ1-4; 8 bases are a match to TRBD1. The CDR3 is 13 residues long. Germline CDR1 LNHDA, CDR2 SQIVND (reference sequence). The J segment lost 13 bases and the V segment lost 5 bases, leaving 9 bases of the junction unmatched. The CDR3 here is CASSPSGQGGLFF. The DNA of the CDR3 is TGTGCCAGTAGTCCCTCTGGACAGGGAGGACTGTTTTTT. Variable domain in full (rest from reference TRBV19 and TRBJ1-4): DGGITQSPKYLFRKEGQNVTLSCEQNLNHDAMYWYRQDPGQGLRLIYYSQIVNDFQKGDIAEGYSVSREKKESFPLTVTSAQKNPTAFYLCASSPSGQGGLFFGSGTQLSVL.

This chain joins TRBV6-5 and TRBJ2-6; TRBD1 agrees at 8 bases. Germline CDR1 is MNHEY and CDR2 is SVGAGI. This CDR3 spans 13 amino acids. J was trimmed by 11 bases and V by 4 bases; bases with no gene match: 4. The CDR3, as DNA: TGTGCCAGCAGTTCCGGGACAGGCTACGTCCTGACTTTC. The encoded protein is CASSSGTGYVLTF.

CDR3 region: CASSLTIAGGIAYEQYF. The CDR3 coding sequence is TGCGCCAGCAGCCTTACGATAGCGGGGGGGATTGCCTACGAGCAGTACTTC. The chain employs TRBV4-1 and TRBJ2-7, with 11 bases identical to TRBD2. The germline V gene encodes CDR1 MGHRA and CDR2 YSYEKL. V shed 4 bases, J shed 2 bases, and the junction held 10 bases outside the gene matches. The CDR3 runs to 17 residues.

The gene calls are TRBV12-5 and TRBJ1-2; weak D call: TRBD1 (6 bases). CDR3 length: 14 residues. V shed 4 bases and J shed 6 bases, with 15 bases lying between them. CDR1 is LGHNT, CDR2 FRNRAP, per germline. Written as DNA, the CDR3 is TGTGCTAGTGGTTCCGGACAGTACATTCATGGCTACACCTTC. This sequence encodes CASGSGQYIHGYTF.

This chain connects TRBV6-5 to TRBJ2-1, with 10 bases identical to TRBD2. V trimming: 10 bases; J trimming: 7 bases; junction bases outside the gene matches: 7. Germline CDR1 reads MNHEY; CDR2 reads SVGAGI. The CDR3 is 13 amino acids. The CDR3 protein is CATKRGGGNEQFF. The CDR3 region has the DNA TGTGCCACCAAGCGGGGGGGCGGGAATGAGCAGTTCTTC.

The rearrangement links TRBV5-1 to TRBJ2-2; 7 bases agree with TRBD1. V was pared by 6 bases and J by 0 bases, with 5 bases of the junction left unmatched. Per the germline V gene, CDR1 is SGHRS and CDR2 is YFSETQ. This CDR3 is 15 amino acids long. CDR3 residues: CASTSGGSNTGELFF. CDR3 in DNA: TGCGCCAGCACCTCAGGGGGATCGAACACCGGGGAGCTGTTTTTT. The whole variable domain, remainder taken from reference TRBV5-1 and TRBJ2-2, is KAGVTQTPRYLIKTRGQQVTLSCSPISGHRSVSWYQQTPGQGLQFLFEYFSETQRNKGNFPGRFSGRQFSNSRSEMNVSTLELGDSALYLCASTSGGSNTGELFFGEGSRLTVL.

CDR3: CASSPTGPDTQYF. CDR3 DNA: TGTGCCAGCAGCCCGACAGGTCCAGATACGCAGTATTTT. The V and J genes are TRBV11-3 and TRBJ2-3, with D perhaps TRBD1 (6 bases). Per germline, CDR1 SGHNT and CDR2 YENEEA. The CDR3 covers 13 residues. Trimming cost V 5 bases and J 4 bases, with 10 bases left between them.

This rearrangement joins TRBV7-9 to TRBJ1-2; weak D call: TRBD1 (5 bases). Germline V gene sequence: CDR1 SEHNR, CDR2 FQNEAQ (reference sequence). The V gene lost 0 bases and the J gene lost 1 base, with 12 bases spanning the gap. The length of the CDR3 is 16 residues. CDR3 nucleotides: TGTGCCAGCAGCTTAGCCTCGACAGATGATAACTATGGCTACACCTTC. This encodes CASSLASTDDNYGYTF.

The V and J genes are TRBV5-1 and TRBJ1-1; the match to TRBD1 covers 7 bases. Germline CDR1 SGHRS, CDR2 YFSETQ. J was trimmed by 0 bases and V by 6 bases; bases with no gene match: 8. This CDR3 is built from 15 residues. CDR3 residues: CASKLRQGMNTEAFF. The CDR3 DNA sequence: TGCGCCAGCAAGTTACGACAGGGAATGAACACTGAAGCTTTCTTT.

The J gene is TRBJ2-3, the V gene TRBV27; 8 bases fit TRBD2. This CDR3 contains 13 residues. The germline gives CDR1 MNHEY, CDR2 SMNVEV (reference sequence). With V trimmed by 5 bases and J by 10 bases, 8 bases remained unmatched. The CDR3 loop is CASSDKGLEAQYF. The CDR3, as DNA: TGTGCCAGCAGTGATAAGGGACTAGAGGCGCAGTATTTT.

J is TRBJ2-5 and V is TRBV18, with D possibly being TRBD1 (5 bases). Deletions cut 3 bases from V and 5 bases from J, with 13 bases between. Per the germline V gene, CDR1 is KGHSH and CDR2 is LQKENI. This CDR3 is 14 amino acids long. In DNA form, the CDR3 reads TGTGCCAGCTCACCCTTTAGACAGCTGGAGACCCAGTACTTC. Residues: CASSPFRQLETQYF.

About this clone: At the DNA level, this CDR3 is encoded by other sequences in the same sample as well. The chain has TRBV2 and TRBJ1-1, with D tentatively TRBD1 (5 bases). Looked up from germline, CDR1 is SNHLY and CDR2 is FYNNEI. This CDR3 region has 13 residues. The germline V and J ends were trimmed by 6 bases and 1 base, with 9 bases remaining between them. CDR3 region: CASRGQGNTEAFF. CDR3 DNA sequence: TGTGCCAGCAGGGGGCAGGGGAACACTGAAGCTTTCTTT.

The rearrangement links TRBV2 to TRBJ2-2; no firm D call. CDR1 SNHLY and CDR2 FYNNEI come from the germline V gene. The V gene lost 0 bases and the J gene lost 1 base, with 12 bases spanning the gap. CDR3 length: 17 residues. CDR3 region: CASSEAVPSLNTGELFF. In DNA form, the CDR3 reads TGTGCCAGCAGTGAAGCGGTCCCGAGCCTGAACACCGGGGAGCTGTTTTTT. The full variable domain, rest sourced from reference TRBV2 and TRBJ2-2, is EPEVTQTPSHQVTQMGQEVILRCVPISNHLYFYWYRQILGQKVEFLVSFYNNEISEKSEIFDDQFSVERPDGSNFTLKIRSTKLEDSAMYFCASSEAVPSLNTGELFFGEGSRLTVL.

The chain combines TRBV5-1 with TRBJ2-3, with D perhaps TRBD1 (6 bases). Germline values: CDR1 SGHRS, CDR2 YFSETQ. Trimming took 0 bases from V and 4 from J, leaving 9 bases between them. This CDR3 is 14 amino acids long. The CDR3 here is CASSLEPGADTQYF. The CDR3 DNA reads as TGCGCCAGCAGCTTGGAACCAGGGGCAGATACGCAGTATTTT.

This clone came up once. The chain joins TRBV7-2 to TRBJ2-3; D remains unclear. The germline V gene encodes CDR1 SGHTA and CDR2 FQGNSA. The CDR3 extends over 15 amino acids. Trimming took 5 bases from V and 1 from J, leaving 13 bases between them. CDR3 bases: TGTGCCAGCAGCGTTAGTGAAGAGGGCACAGATACGCAGTATTTT. This encodes CASSVSEEGTDTQYF.

The chain combines TRBV7-9 with TRBJ2-7; tentatively, D is TRBD1 (6 bases). Germline CDR1 reads SEHNR; CDR2 reads FQNEAQ (reference sequence). The CDR3 is 15 amino acids. V lost 3 bases, J lost 4 bases, and 16 bases lay in between. The CDR3 sequence: CASSFEGTRTYEQYF. The CDR3 bases are TGTGCCAGCAGCTTCGAGGGGACAAGAACTTACGAGCAGTACTTC.

This chain uses TRBV5-5 with TRBJ1-1, with D uncertain. V lost 3 bases and J 1 base, leaving 16 bases between the germline ends. The CDR3 spans 16 residues. In germline, CDR1 is SGHKS, CDR2 YYEKEE (reference sequence). This CDR3 reads CASSSPGALSNTEAFF. CDR3 coding DNA: TGTGCCAGCAGCTCCCCCGGAGCGCTATCGAACACTGAAGCTTTCTTT.

This clone was found a few times. J is TRBJ2-2 and V is TRBV4-3; a possible D gene is TRBD2 (5 bases). The germline V and J ends were trimmed by 4 bases and 7 bases, with 16 bases remaining between them. In germline, CDR1 is LGHNA, CDR2 YSLEER. The CDR3 has 15 residues. CDR3 nucleotide sequence: TGCGCCAGCAGCCTGAGGGCCAGGTCGGGCGGGGAGCTGTTTTTT. The encoded protein is CASSLRARSGGELFF.